These 22 T cell receptor beta chains share one sample of origin, sequenced in a study of low-dose radiotherapy and immunotherapy resistance in tumors. Time point given: before trial treatment. Primers targeting TRAV and TRBV primed first-strand cDNA, covering alpha and beta chains. Using a constant-region primer together with a V-primer adapter, TCRs were subjected to 20 PCR cycles of amplification. MiXCR was run by TCRdb on the reads, yielding one entry per CDR3 protein. The sample has nearly 95,000 distinct CDR3 sequences, 9.4% seen once. The sample in question was PBMCs, obtained before treatment. All receptors derive from a male donor with prostate cancer.

This clonotype showed up many times. The chain recombines TRBV5-1 with TRBJ2-3; D may be TRBD2 (5 bases). The CDR3 sequence is 14 residues long. V lost 4 bases and J lost 4, with 13 bases in between. Per germline, CDR1 SGHRS and CDR2 YFSETQ. The CDR3 region has the DNA TGCGCCAGCAGCGCCCCCGGAGCGGCAGATACGCAGTATTTT. It translates to CASSAPGAADTQYF.

This clonotype was counted many times. The DNA of the CDR3 is TGTGCCAGCAGCCAAGACAGGGCCCGTTCCTACGAGCAGTACTTC. It specifies CASSQDRARSYEQYF. This chain joins TRBV3-1 and TRBJ2-7, with D perhaps matching TRBD1 (5 bases). Between the trimmed V and J ends, which lost 0 bases and 1 base, there was a span of 10 bases. Germline assignment: CDR1 LGHDT and CDR2 YNNKEL (reference sequence). CDR3 length: 15 residues.

This clonotype showed up many times. The chain couples TRBV20-1 to TRBJ2-7; TRBD2 is a possible D gene (6 bases). Germline V CDR1 and CDR2: DFQATT, SNEGSKA (reference sequence). The length of the CDR3 is 15 residues. V was cut by 6 bases and J by 2 bases, with 20 bases left in between. CDR3: CSAKGDERATYEQYF. The CDR3 DNA is TGCAGTGCAAAAGGAGACGAGCGGGCTACCTACGAGCAGTACTTC.

This clonotype was found many times. The chain recombines TRBV7-9 with TRBJ2-7, with D possibly being TRBD1 (5 bases). Germline CDR1 is SEHNR and CDR2 is FQNEAQ (reference sequence). V was shortened by 3 bases and J by 10 bases, with 16 bases between the two germline ends. The CDR3 is 13 residues long. CDR3 loop: CASSLGPGADQYF. The CDR3 DNA reads TGTGCCAGCAGCTTGGGGCCTGGGGCGGATCAGTACTTC.

This clonotype appeared many times. V usage is TRBV7-2 and J usage is TRBJ1-5, with a tentative D call TRBD1 (6 bases). The germline CDR1 and CDR2 sequences are SGHTA and FQGNSA. This CDR3 is 14 amino acids long. Trimming left V 5 bases short and J 3 bases short, with 11 bases between. For the CDR3, the DNA is TGTGCCAGCAGCACAGGACAGATCAATCAGCCCCAGCATTTT. Translated, it gives CASSTGQINQPQHF.

This clonotype was seen repeatedly, ten times or more. The chain links TRBV6-6 to TRBJ2-4, with D possibly matching TRBD1 (6 bases). The CDR3 contains 14 residues. Trimming took off 5 bases at V and 5 bases at J, with 13 bases between the two ends. Germline V gene lookup returns CDR1 MNHNY and CDR2 SVGAGI (reference sequence). The CDR3 DNA reads as TGTGCCAGCAGTAGCCAGGGGCGGGAAAACATTCAGTACTTC. Amino acid sequence: CASSSQGRENIQYF.

This clonotype appeared many times. This chain joins TRBV19 and TRBJ2-6; D unresolved. Trimming shortened V by 5 bases and J by 0 bases, and 8 bases separated the two germline ends. The CDR3 covers 15 residues. The germline gives CDR1 LNHDA, CDR2 SQIVND (reference sequence). CDR3 sequence reads: CASSLPNSGANVLTF. Here the CDR3 DNA reads TGTGCCAGTAGTCTTCCGAACTCTGGGGCCAACGTCCTGACTTTC.

This clonotype was found many times. This sequence joins TRBV28 and TRBJ1-5; D unclear. Deletions cut 5 bases from V and 6 bases from J, with 14 bases between. Germline loops: CDR1 MDHEN, CDR2 SYDVKM. This CDR3 contains 14 residues. The CDR3 region is CASSLTIVFQPQHF. The CDR3 DNA follows: TGTGCCAGCAGTCTTACCATCGTGTTTCAGCCCCAGCATTTT.

There are a few counts of this clonotype. This chain joins TRBV27 and TRBJ1-5, with TRBD1 matching over 7 bases. With 2 bases clipped from V and 6 bases from J, the junction kept 16 bases outside the gene matches. This CDR3 comprises 18 residues. Germline loops: CDR1 MNHEY, CDR2 SMNVEV (reference sequence). CDR3 region: CASSLINPLQGSGQPQHF. CDR3 nucleotides: TGTGCCAGCAGTTTAATCAATCCCCTACAGGGGTCCGGTCAGCCCCAGCATTTT.

This clonotype was observed at least ten times. The chain links TRBV11-3 to TRBJ1-5; 8 nucleotides match TRBD1. The V segment lost 1 base and the J segment 7 bases; nucleotides outside the gene matches: 15. The germline gives CDR1 SGHNT, CDR2 YENEEA. The CDR3 has 18 amino acids. The CDR3: CASSLAPTGGGVDQPQHF. The CDR3 nucleotides are TGTGCCAGCAGCTTAGCTCCTACAGGGGGAGGGGTGGACCAGCCCCAGCATTTT.

This clonotype was observed at least ten times. The chain carries TRBV6-2 or TRBV6-3 and TRBJ2-3; possibly TRBD2 for D (5 bases). The V gene lost 4 bases and the J gene lost 9 bases, with 14 bases spanning the gap. The CDR3 loop spans 13 amino acids. Per germline, CDR1 MNHEY and CDR2 SVGEGT. The CDR3 loop reads CASSSDLPGTQYF. In DNA, the CDR3 is TGTGCCAGCAGTTCGGACCTCCCGGGAACGCAGTATTTT.

This clonotype was found many times. The CDR3 DNA sequence: TGTGCCAGCAGTTTTACCGGACAGGACATTCAGTACTTC. This translates into CASSFTGQDIQYF. This sequence joins TRBV12-3 or TRBV12-4 and TRBJ2-4, with 7 bases matching TRBD1. The CDR3 spans 13 residues. The trim removed 3 bases at V and 8 bases at J, leaving 4 bases unmatched.

J is TRBJ2-7 and V is TRBV28; D assignment may be TRBD1 or TRBD2 (5 bases each). Deletions cut 5 bases from V and 0 bases from J, with 17 bases between. Looked up from germline, CDR1 is MDHEN and CDR2 is SYDVKM. There are 16 residues in the CDR3. For the CDR3, the DNA is TGTGCCAGCAGTGGGGTTTGGGGACCGAGCTCCTACGAGCAGTACTTC. Translating gives CASSGVWGPSSYEQYF.

This clonotype has ten or more counts. This chain uses TRBV19 with TRBJ1-1; D is possibly TRBD1 (5 bases). CDR1 and CDR2 (germline): LNHDA, SQIVND (reference sequence). The CDR3 extends over 16 amino acids. Trimming removed 6 bases at V and 1 base at J, with 18 bases between. This CDR3 is CASRVSGPTGNTEAFF. The CDR3 coding sequence is TGTGCCAGTAGAGTATCCGGACCCACAGGGAACACTGAAGCTTTCTTT.

This clonotype was picked up many times. The V call is TRBV28, the J call TRBJ2-7, with TRBD1 as a possible D gene (7 bases). CDR1 is MDHEN, CDR2 SYDVKM, per germline. This CDR3 is built from 13 residues. Trimming left V 5 bases short and J 2 bases short, with 10 bases between. CDR3 DNA: TGTGCCAGCAGTGCGGGACAGCCCTACGAGCAGTACTTC. It is translated as CASSAGQPYEQYF.

This clonotype came up many times. The chain recombines TRBV12-5 with TRBJ1-1, with D maybe TRBD1 (5 bases). CDR3 length equals 12 residues. With 7 bases removed from V and 6 bases from J, the gap between germline ends came to 12 bases. Germline CDR1 is LGHNT and CDR2 is FRNRAP. The CDR3 sequence: CASAQGWAEAFF. DNA for the CDR3: TGTGCTAGTGCTCAGGGCTGGGCTGAAGCTTTCTTT.

This clonotype was picked up many times. The chain is built from TRBV2 and TRBJ2-5; D remains ambiguous. Trimming shortened V by 4 bases and J by 4 bases, and 13 bases separated the two germline ends. From germline, CDR1 is SNHLY and CDR2 FYNNEI. The CDR3 is made up of 14 amino acids. The CDR3 region is CASSVIGFRETQYF. In DNA form, the CDR3 reads TGTGCCAGCAGTGTTATAGGCTTTCGAGAGACCCAGTACTTC.

The rearrangement links TRBV20-1 to TRBJ2-7, with 11 bases fitting TRBD2. Germline V gene lookup returns CDR1 DFQATT and CDR2 SNEGSKA (reference sequence). The CDR3 spans 18 residues. V shed 6 bases, J shed 3 bases, and the junction held 19 bases outside the gene matches. The CDR3 loop is CSALSDGSGRARSYEQYF. In nucleotides, the CDR3 is TGCAGTGCGCTATCGGACGGTAGCGGGAGGGCCAGGAGCTACGAGCAGTACTTC.

In this sample, this clonotype turned up many times. The chain has TRBV6-6 and TRBJ1-4, with a possible D match to TRBD1 (5 bases). Trimming pared 0 bases from V and 8 bases from J, leaving 13 bases between. The CDR3 is 15 amino acids. In germline, CDR1 is MNHNY, CDR2 SVGAGI (reference sequence). The CDR3 DNA reads TGTGCCAGCAGTTACTCGAGGCAGGGCGGAGAAAAACTGTTTTTT. Protein product: CASSYSRQGGEKLFF.

This clonotype was counted a single time. The chain employs TRBV13 and TRBJ2-1, with 14 bases matching TRBD2. V was clipped by 4 bases and J by 0 bases; unmatched bases: 8. The CDR3 is 19 residues long. Per the germline V gene, CDR1 is PRHDT and CDR2 is FYEKMQ (reference sequence). The CDR3: CASSSRTSGRQSSYNEQFF. Written as DNA, the CDR3 is TGTGCCAGCAGCTCCCGGACTAGCGGGAGGCAGAGCTCCTACAATGAGCAGTTCTTC. Full variable domain (outside the CDR3, taken from reference TRBV13 and TRBJ2-1): AAGVIQSPRHLIKEKRETATLKCYPIPRHDTVYWYQQGPGQDPQFLISFYEKMQSDKGSIPDRFSAQQFSDYHSELNMSSLELGDSALYFCASSSRTSGRQSSYNEQFFGPGTRLTVL.

This clonotype has at least ten counts. The chain links TRBV12-3 or TRBV12-4 to TRBJ1-5; 8 nucleotides line up with TRBD1. Trimming removed 2 bases from V and 4 bases from J; junction bases left unmatched: 4. The CDR3 is 15 residues long. The CDR3 loop reads CASSLSQGGNQPQHF. DNA of the CDR3: TGTGCCAGCAGTTTATCACAGGGGGGTAATCAGCCCCAGCATTTT.

This clonotype was detected once. The rearrangement joins TRBV5-6 to TRBJ2-7, with unresolved D. Between the trimmed V and J ends, which lost 5 bases and 2 bases, there was a span of 11 bases. The germline CDR1 and CDR2 sequences are SGHDT and YYEEEE. The CDR3 length is 13 residues. The CDR3 loop is CASSSGPAYEQYF. CDR3 in DNA: TGTGCCAGCAGTTCAGGACCGGCCTACGAGCAGTACTTC.